The 18 T cell receptor beta chains reported below all come from one sample, sequenced in a study of regulatory T cells in long-lasting Graves disease. Time point reported: newly diagnosed GD, antithyroid drugs for less than 3 months. The TCR library was made from RNA extracted from PBMCs. Construction of TCR beta libraries relied on iRepertoire HTBI primers and on Arm-PCR targeting CDR3 regions. Via MiXCR, TCRdb re-called the multiplex PCR reads, giving one row per CDR3 protein. The repertoire holds more than 400,000 distinct CDR3 sequences, with roughly 15% as singletons. The same sample was also studied in work on T cells in Graves' hyperthyroidism and ophthalmopathy.

The material was peripheral blood mononuclear cells (PBMCs), obtained at new diagnosis, from a patient treated with antithyroid drugs. These receptors originate from a man aged 40-49 years with Graves disease.

This clonotype showed up just a few times. The V call is TRBV12-3 or TRBV12-4, the J call TRBJ2-5; weak D call: TRBD2 (5 bases). V was trimmed by 6 bases and J by 5 bases, leaving 13 bases between them. CDR3 length: 13 residues. The CDR3 sequence: CASRTGVKETQYF. The CDR3 coding sequence is TGTGCCAGCAGGACCGGGGTAAAGGAGACCCAGTACTTC.

This clonotype was recorded at least ten times. V is TRBV5-6 and J is TRBJ2-7; 16 positions match TRBD2. This CDR3 is built from 16 residues. From germline, CDR1 is SGHDT and CDR2 YYEEEE. V was pared by 4 bases and J by 4 bases, with 5 bases of the junction left unmatched. The CDR3 nucleotides are TGTGCCAGCAGCCATGGGACTAGCGGGAGGGTTTACGAGCAGTACTTC. It translates to CASSHGTSGRVYEQYF.

Only one count was recorded for this clonotype. V usage is TRBV2 and J usage is TRBJ2-1, with 11 bases that match TRBD2. The V segment lost 1 base and the J segment 1 base; nucleotides outside the gene matches: 0. Germline assignment: CDR1 SNHLY and CDR2 FYNNEI. The CDR3 loop spans 16 amino acids. For the CDR3, the DNA is TGTGCCAGCAGTGAAGGACTAGCGGGGTCCTACAATGAGCAGTTCTTC. It specifies CASSEGLAGSYNEQFF. The full variable domain, rest sourced from reference TRBV2 and TRBJ2-1, is EPEVTQTPSHQVTQMGQEVILRCVPISNHLYFYWYRQILGQKVEFLVSFYNNEISEKSEIFDDQFSVERPDGSNFTLKIRSTKLEDSAMYFCASSEGLAGSYNEQFFGPGTRLTVL.

This clonotype was detected ten times or more. The chain has TRBV12-3 or TRBV12-4 and TRBJ2-7; D is undetermined. The CDR3 runs to 12 residues. V lost 4 bases to trimming and J lost 0 bases, with 4 bases between them. Here the CDR3 reads CASSSNSYEQYF. CDR3 nucleotide sequence: TGTGCCAGCAGTTCGAACTCCTACGAGCAGTACTTC.

This clonotype was found many times. The chain uses TRBV5-1 and TRBJ2-2; D remains unclear. The V end was cut by 4 bases, the J end by 3 bases, with 10 bases between. The CDR3 is 14 residues long. The germline gives CDR1 SGHRS, CDR2 YFSETQ. The CDR3 spells CASSKVLDTGELFF. The CDR3 region has the DNA TGCGCCAGCAGCAAAGTACTCGACACCGGGGAGCTGTTTTTT.

This clonotype appeared many times. This chain joins TRBV7-6 and TRBJ2-1; 11 bases line up with TRBD2. The V gene end was trimmed by 3 bases and the J gene end by 8 bases; junction bases not matched to a gene: 9. This CDR3 spans 16 amino acids. Germline CDR1 SGHVS, CDR2 FNYEAQ. The chain's CDR3 is CASSFGTSGSRDEQFF. CDR3 sequence (DNA): TGTGCCAGCAGCTTCGGAACTAGCGGGAGTAGGGATGAGCAGTTCTTC. The full variable domain, completed using reference TRBV7-6 and TRBJ2-1, is GAGVSQSPRYKVTKRGQDVALRCDPISGHVSLYWYRQALGQGPEFLTYFNYEAQQDKSGLPNDRFSAERPEGSISTLTIQRTEQRDSAMYRCASSFGTSGSRDEQFFGPGTRLTVL.

This clonotype was detected many times. V and J are TRBV7-9 and TRBJ1-1, with D tentatively TRBD1 (5 bases). The V gene's germline CDR1 is SEHNR and CDR2 FQNEAQ (reference sequence). The CDR3 extends over 14 amino acids. V lost 4 bases to trimming and J lost 1 base, with 10 bases between them. CDR3 sequence (DNA): TGTGCCAGCAGCTCCCCCGGGGGGAACACTGAAGCTTTCTTT. Amino acid sequence: CASSSPGGNTEAFF.

The table lists this clonotype with a few counts. The J gene is TRBJ2-7, the V gene TRBV19; 7 nucleotides agree with TRBD1. Per germline, CDR1 LNHDA and CDR2 SQIVND (reference sequence). This CDR3 is built from 14 residues. The V and J ends lost 6 bases and 0 bases, in that order; junction bases with no gene match: 5. Here the CDR3 DNA reads TGTGCCAGTAGGCAGACAGGGAACTCCTACGAGCAGTACTTC. Its translation is CASRQTGNSYEQYF.

This clonotype was counted many times. The chain employs TRBV7-2 and TRBJ2-1; TRBD2 matches 9 bases. The germline gives CDR1 SGHTA, CDR2 FQGNSA. After removal of 5 bases from V and 0 bases from J, the junction contained 20 bases not matched to a gene. This CDR3 is 21 amino acids long. The CDR3 loop reads CASSLPRGSGGPTSSYNEQFF. The CDR3 DNA reads as TGTGCCAGCAGCCTGCCTCGTGGTAGCGGGGGACCTACAAGCTCCTACAATGAGCAGTTCTTC.

This clonotype was counted a few times. The conserved final phenylalanine or tryptophan is absent from the CDR3, which likely points to a read error. The chain couples TRBV6-2 or TRBV6-3 to TRBJ1-1, with a possible D match to TRBD1 (6 bases). Trimming left V 5 bases short and J 0 bases short, with 10 bases between. The CDR3 has 14 amino acids. From germline, CDR1 is MNHEY and CDR2 SVGEGT. The CDR3 spells CASSDRSMNTEAFS. The CDR3 nucleotides read TGTGCCAGCAGTGACAGGAGCATGAACACTGAAGCTTTCTCT.

V gene TRBV19 combines with J gene TRBJ1-5; TRBD1 agrees at 7 bases. The CDR3 spans 15 residues. V trimming: 5 bases; J trimming: 6 bases; junction bases outside the gene matches: 10. Germline loops: CDR1 LNHDA, CDR2 SQIVND (reference sequence). The CDR3 region has the DNA TGTGCCAGTAGTCGCGACAGGGTTGGTCGTCAGCCCCAGCATTTT. Protein product: CASSRDRVGRQPQHF.

As concerns this clonotype: This could be a read error, since a much larger clone is one nucleotide away. The missing conserved phenylalanine or tryptophan at the end of this CDR3 makes a read error likely. The chain couples TRBV6-1 to TRBJ1-4; D unclear. Looked up from germline, CDR1 is MNHNS and CDR2 is SASEGT. Trimming took 6 bases from V and 9 from J, leaving 17 bases between them. The CDR3 length is 14 residues. The CDR3 reads CASRLPGSGKKLFL. CDR3 bases: TGTGCCAGCAGGCTGCCTGGGTCGGGGAAAAAACTGTTTCTT.

In its sample, this clonotype was seen many times. V usage is TRBV5-5 and J usage is TRBJ1-2; the D gene is possibly TRBD1 (6 bases). The V and J ends lost 4 bases and 5 bases respectively, with 9 bases between them. The V gene's germline CDR1 is SGHKS and CDR2 YYEKEE (reference sequence). CDR3 length equals 12 residues. The DNA of the CDR3 is TGTGCCAGCAGCGCAACAGGGTATGGCTACACCTTC. Translating it yields CASSATGYGYTF.

This clonotype was found a few times. V gene TRBV5-1 combines with J gene TRBJ2-7; 11 bases agree with TRBD2. Germline V gene lookup returns CDR1 SGHRS and CDR2 YFSETQ. The V gene end was trimmed by 1 base and the J gene end by 1 base; junction bases not matched to a gene: 1. CDR3 length: 15 amino acids. This CDR3 reads CASSLSSGRSYEQYF. The CDR3 DNA follows: TGCGCCAGCAGCTTGTCTAGCGGGAGGTCCTACGAGCAGTACTTC. Supplemented by reference TRBV5-1 and TRBJ2-7, the full variable domain reads KAGVTQTPRYLIKTRGQQVTLSCSPISGHRSVSWYQQTPGQGLQFLFEYFSETQRNKGNFPGRFSGRQFSNSRSEMNVSTLELGDSALYLCASSLSSGRSYEQYFGPGTRLTVT.

Only a few counts were recorded for this clonotype. The rearrangement joins TRBV20-1 to TRBJ1-6; 7 bases match TRBD1. The CDR3 contains 12 residues. Germline CDR1 reads DFQATT; CDR2 reads SNEGSKA (reference sequence). The CDR3 loop is CTPGQPNSPLHF. Written as DNA, the CDR3 is TGCACCCCGGGACAGCCAAATTCACCCCTCCACTTT.

This clonotype was counted many times. The chain has TRBV2 and TRBJ2-7; D call uncertain. There are 13 residues in the CDR3. V was cut by 3 bases and J by 9 bases, with 15 bases left in between. The germline V gene encodes CDR1 SNHLY and CDR2 FYNNEI. This CDR3 reads CASSDGQALAQYF. The CDR3 DNA sequence: TGTGCCAGCAGTGACGGGCAGGCGCTCGCGCAGTACTTC.

This clonotype has ten or more counts. The V gene is TRBV7-9, the J gene TRBJ2-5; D is undetermined. The CDR3 has 12 amino acids. The V gene lost 5 bases and the J gene lost 0 bases, with 4 bases spanning the gap. Germline loops: CDR1 SEHNR, CDR2 FQNEAQ (reference sequence). CDR3: CASSKYQETQYF. The CDR3 DNA is TGTGCCAGCAGCAAGTACCAAGAGACCCAGTACTTC. The complete variable domain, with remaining parts taken from reference TRBV7-9 and TRBJ2-5, reads DTGVSQNPRHKITKRGQNVTFRCDPISEHNRLYWYRQTLGQGPEFLTYFQNEAQLEKSRLLSDRFSAERPKGSFSTLEIQRTEQGDSAMYLCASSKYQETQYFGPGTRLLVL.

This rearrangement joins TRBV14 to TRBJ2-3, with 7 bases that match TRBD2. The junction had 9 bases not matched to a gene; V was cut back by 8 bases and J by 4 bases. Germline lookup yields CDR1 SGHDN and CDR2 FVKESK. This CDR3 comprises 14 residues. For the CDR3, the DNA is TGTGCCAGCTGGGAGGCGGGAGCCGCAGATACGCAGTATTTT. It translates to CASWEAGAADTQYF. Looking up the rest from reference TRBV14 and TRBJ2-3 gives the full variable domain: EAGVTQFPSHSVIEKGQTVTLRCDPISGHDNLYWYRRVMGKEIKFLLHFVKESKQDESGMPNNRFLAERTGGTYSTLKVQPAELEDSGVYFCASWEAGAADTQYFGPGTRLTVL.